This TCR beta chain was sequenced during a study of blood T cell repertoires in COVID-19. The wider study: Both acute and convalescent COVID-19 samples were obtained from the United States, Italy and Spain. Sources were T cells, B-cell-depleted T cells, or PBMCs; the material itself was cDNA or gDNA.

Trimming shortened V by 0 bases and J by 3 bases, and 11 bases separated the two germline ends. Germline loops: CDR1 SGHTA, CDR2 FQGTGA. This CDR3 has 15 residues. This study enrolled people aged 18 to 89 from around 26 US geographic areas. Under the authors' procedure: Scientists estimated how many nucleated cells there were by amplifying reference gene primers. Measured with immunoSEQ multiplex PCR; TCRdb has only the in-frame clones, and not every one. V and J calls and clone size follow that table, whereas D and trimming were derived from the DNA. The sample contains 150,000 or so clones, about four fifths of which appear only once.

V is TRBV7-3 and J is TRBJ1-2; D possibly corresponds to TRBD1 (5 bases). The specimen sequenced was PBMCs or T cells enriched from blood (not recorded which). This TCR derives from a man aged 50-60 years who had recovered from COVID-19. CDR3 region: CASSLTPGGDYGYTF. The CDR3 DNA is TGTGCCAGCAGCTTAACCCCCGGAGGGGACTATGGCTACACCTTC.